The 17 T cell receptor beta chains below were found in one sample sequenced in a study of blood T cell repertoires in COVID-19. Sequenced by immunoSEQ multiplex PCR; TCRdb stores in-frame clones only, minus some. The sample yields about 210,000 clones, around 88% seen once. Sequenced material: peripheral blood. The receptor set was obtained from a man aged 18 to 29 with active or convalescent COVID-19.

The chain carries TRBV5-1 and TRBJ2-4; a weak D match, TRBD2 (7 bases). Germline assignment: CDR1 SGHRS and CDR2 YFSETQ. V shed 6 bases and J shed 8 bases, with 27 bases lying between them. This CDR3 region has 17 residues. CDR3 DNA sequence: TGCGCCAGCACCCTAGGTGGCGGGGGCGCAAGGGAGGACATTCAGTACTTC. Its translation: CASTLGGGGAREDIQYF.

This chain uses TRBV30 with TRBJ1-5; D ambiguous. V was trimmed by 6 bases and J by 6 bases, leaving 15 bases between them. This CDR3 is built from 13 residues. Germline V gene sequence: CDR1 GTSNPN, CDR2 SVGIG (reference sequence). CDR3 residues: CACQTPGFQPQHF. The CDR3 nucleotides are TGTGCCTGCCAGACCCCAGGTTTTCAGCCCCAGCATTTT.

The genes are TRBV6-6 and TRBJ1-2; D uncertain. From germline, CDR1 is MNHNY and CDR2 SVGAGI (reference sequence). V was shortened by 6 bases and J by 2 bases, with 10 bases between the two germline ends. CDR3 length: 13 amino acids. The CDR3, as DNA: TGTGCCAGCAGGAACGAGGGCAACTATGGCTACACCTTC. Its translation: CASRNEGNYGYTF.

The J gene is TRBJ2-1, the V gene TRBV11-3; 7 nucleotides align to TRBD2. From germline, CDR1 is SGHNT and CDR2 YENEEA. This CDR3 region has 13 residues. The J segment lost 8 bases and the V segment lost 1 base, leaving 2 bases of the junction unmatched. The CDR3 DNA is TGTGCCAGCAGCTTAGGGGGAGGGTATGAGCAGTTCTTC. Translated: CASSLGGGYEQFF.

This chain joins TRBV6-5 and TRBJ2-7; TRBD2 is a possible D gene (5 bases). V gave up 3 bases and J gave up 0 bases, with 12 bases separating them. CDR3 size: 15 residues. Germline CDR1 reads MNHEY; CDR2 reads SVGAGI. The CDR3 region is CASSYPRGASYEQYF. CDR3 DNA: TGTGCCAGCAGTTATCCTCGGGGAGCCTCCTACGAGCAGTACTTC.

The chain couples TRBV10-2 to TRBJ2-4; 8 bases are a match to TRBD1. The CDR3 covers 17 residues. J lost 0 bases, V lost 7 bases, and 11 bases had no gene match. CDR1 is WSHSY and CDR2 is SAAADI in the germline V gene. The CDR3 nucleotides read TGCGCCAGCAAAGCCACGGACAGGGTACTAGCCAAAAACATTCAGTACTTC. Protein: CASKATDRVLAKNIQYF.

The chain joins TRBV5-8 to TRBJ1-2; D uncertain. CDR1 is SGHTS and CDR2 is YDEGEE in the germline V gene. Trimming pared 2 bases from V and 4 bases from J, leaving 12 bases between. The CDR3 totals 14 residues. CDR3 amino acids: CASSLKVGSYGYTF. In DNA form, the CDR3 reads TGTGCCAGCAGCTTAAAAGTTGGGAGCTATGGCTACACCTTC.

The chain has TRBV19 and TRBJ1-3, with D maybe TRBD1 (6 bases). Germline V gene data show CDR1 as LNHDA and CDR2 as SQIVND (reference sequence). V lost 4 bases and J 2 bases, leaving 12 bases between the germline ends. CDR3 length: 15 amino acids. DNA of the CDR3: TGTGCCAGTAGTAACTACAGGGCGACTGGAAACACCATATATTTT. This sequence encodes CASSNYRATGNTIYF.

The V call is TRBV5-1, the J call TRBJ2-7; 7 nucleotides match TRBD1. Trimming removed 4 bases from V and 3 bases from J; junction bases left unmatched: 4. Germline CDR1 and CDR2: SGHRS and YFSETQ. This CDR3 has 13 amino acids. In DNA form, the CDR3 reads TGCGCCAGCAGCCAGGACAGGTACTACGAGCAGTACTTC. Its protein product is CASSQDRYYEQYF. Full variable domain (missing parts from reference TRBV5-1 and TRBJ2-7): KAGVTQTPRYLIKTRGQQVTLSCSPISGHRSVSWYQQTPGQGLQFLFEYFSETQRNKGNFPGRFSGRQFSNSRSEMNVSTLELGDSALYLCASSQDRYYEQYFGPGTRLTVT.

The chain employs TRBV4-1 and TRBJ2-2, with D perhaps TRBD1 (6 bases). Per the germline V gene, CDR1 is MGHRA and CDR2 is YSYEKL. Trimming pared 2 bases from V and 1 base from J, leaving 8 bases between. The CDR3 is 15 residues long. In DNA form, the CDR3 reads TGCGCCAGCAGCCAAATACAGGGGAACACCGGGGAGCTGTTTTTT. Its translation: CASSQIQGNTGELFF.

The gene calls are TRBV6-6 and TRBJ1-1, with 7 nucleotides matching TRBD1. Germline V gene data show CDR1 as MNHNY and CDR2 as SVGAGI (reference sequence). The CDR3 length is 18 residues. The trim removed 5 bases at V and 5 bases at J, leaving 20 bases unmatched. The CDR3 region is CASSRISGVTTRGTEAFF. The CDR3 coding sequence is TGTGCCAGCAGTCGAATCTCGGGGGTAACAACCAGGGGGACTGAAGCTTTCTTT.

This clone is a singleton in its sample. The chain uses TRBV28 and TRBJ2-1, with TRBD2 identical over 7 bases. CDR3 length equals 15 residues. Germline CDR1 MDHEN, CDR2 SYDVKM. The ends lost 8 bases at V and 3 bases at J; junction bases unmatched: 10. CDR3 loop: CASLGSGISYNEQFF. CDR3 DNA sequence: TGTGCCAGCCTGGGGAGCGGGATTAGCTACAATGAGCAGTTCTTC.

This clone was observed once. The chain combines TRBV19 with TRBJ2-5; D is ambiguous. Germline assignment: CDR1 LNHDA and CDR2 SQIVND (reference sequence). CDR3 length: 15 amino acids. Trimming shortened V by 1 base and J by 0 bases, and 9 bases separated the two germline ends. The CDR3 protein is CASSIVAGYQETQYF. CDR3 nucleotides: TGTGCCAGTAGTATAGTCGCAGGATACCAAGAGACCCAGTACTTC.

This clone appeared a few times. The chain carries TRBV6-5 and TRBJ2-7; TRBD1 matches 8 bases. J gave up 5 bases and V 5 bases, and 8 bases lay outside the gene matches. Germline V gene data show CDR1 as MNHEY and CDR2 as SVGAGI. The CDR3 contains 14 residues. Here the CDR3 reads CASSIQGVTDEQYF. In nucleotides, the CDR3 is TGTGCCAGCAGTATACAGGGGGTGACCGACGAGCAGTACTTC.

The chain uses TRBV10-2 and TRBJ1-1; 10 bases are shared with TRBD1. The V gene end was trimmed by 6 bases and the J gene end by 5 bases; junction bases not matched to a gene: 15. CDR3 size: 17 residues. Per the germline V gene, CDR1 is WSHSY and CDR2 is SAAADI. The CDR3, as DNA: TGCGCCAGCAGCGCTATACAGAAGACAGGGGGCCGGACTGAAGCTTTCTTT. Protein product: CASSAIQKTGGRTEAFF.

CDR3 bases: TGTGCCACCAGCAGAGGGGGGGCAGGGACTAGCGGGAGGAGCATTCAGTACTTC. This codes for CATSRGGAGTSGRSIQYF. The rearrangement links TRBV15 to TRBJ2-4, with TRBD2 matching over 15 bases. The CDR3 covers 18 residues. In germline, CDR1 is LNHNV, CDR2 YYDKDF (reference sequence). With V trimmed by 1 base and J by 9 bases, 10 bases remained unmatched.

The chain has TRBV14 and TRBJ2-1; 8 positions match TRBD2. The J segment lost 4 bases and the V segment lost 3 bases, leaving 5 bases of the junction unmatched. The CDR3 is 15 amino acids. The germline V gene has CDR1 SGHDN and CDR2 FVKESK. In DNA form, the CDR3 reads TGTGCCAGCAGCCATCTCGGACTAGCTTACAATGAGCAGTTCTTC. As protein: CASSHLGLAYNEQFF.